This record looks at one TCR beta chain sequence and its context. Antigen specificity is unknown. CDR3 length: 16 amino acids. The V gene's germline CDR1 is SEHNR and CDR2 FQNEAQ (reference sequence). This specimen comes from a study of T cells expressing NK-cell markers. About the research overall: CD3+CD56+NKG2C+, CD3+CD56+NKG2C- and CD3+CD56-NKG2C+ T cells, once sorted, supplied the TCR beta repertoires.

Study-wide points: Roughly 1.0-8% of CD8+ T cells in six or seven donors belonged to dominant NKG2C+ clonotypes.

Making the TCR beta cDNA relied on 5'RACE template switching with UMIs. TCRdb reprocessed the 5' RACE reads, keeping one entry per CDR3 protein, no DNA. In all, the sample yields roughly 280,000 distinct CDR3 sequences. This clonotype was obtained from a man aged 18 to 30 in good health. The sequencing input was blood T cells: a sorted CD56 or NKG2C T cell subset, CD4+ or CD8+ T cells, or bulk PBMC T cells (not recorded which). The chain has TRBV7-9 and TRBJ2-1. The CDR3 sequence is CASSLAASVHDNEQFF.